This section outlines one TCR beta chain sequence together with its context. Its antigen is not known. Primers: 60 Vbeta forward and 13 Jbeta reverse. Repertoires were generated with immunoSEQ multiplex PCR, while TCRdb's copy carries only in-frame clones and drops some. The sample yields roughly 77,000 clones, less than 80% seen once. The data were taken from a study of cytomegalovirus exposure and HLA in healthy donors. Overall study results and limits: Some V segments, TRBV6-2 and TRBV6-3 among them, were indistinguishable and were therefore excluded.

Germline V gives CDR1 MGHRA, CDR2 YSYEKL. The ends lost 3 bases at V and 0 bases at J; junction bases unmatched: 7. The CDR3 totals 16 residues. Source material: PBMCs. The V call is TRBV4-1, the J call TRBJ2-7, with TRBD2 identical over 8 bases. The clonotype was recovered from a woman between 50 and 59 years old in good health and CMV-seropositive. CDR3 nucleotide sequence: TGCGCCAGCAGCCAGCAGTCCGGGACTAGCTCCTACGAGCAGTACTTC. Protein product: CASSQQSGTSSYEQYF.